One and the same sample provided the 22 T cell receptor beta chains below, sequenced in a study of blood T cells in healthy people across ages. For the second PCR, which ran for roughly 7 to 11 cycles, a sample-barcoded 5' primer and a J-beta primer mix were used. TCRdb fed the 5' RACE reads into MiXCR, producing one record per CDR3 protein. Here the sample spans around 690,000 distinct CDR3 sequences, approximately 50% being singletons. Material: blood. These receptors were collected from a man aged 60-69 years in good health.

Written as DNA, the CDR3 is TGTGCCAGCAGCCAGGATTCTTACACCGGGGAGCTGTTTTTT. It translates to CASSQDSYTGELFF. The chain uses TRBV7-9 and TRBJ2-2; unclear D gene. Trimming left V 5 bases short and J 3 bases short, with 10 bases between. The CDR3 totals 14 residues. Per the germline V gene, CDR1 is SEHNR and CDR2 is FQNEAQ (reference sequence).

The gene calls are TRBV6-5 and TRBJ2-3; 10 bases agree with TRBD1. The ends lost 6 bases at V and 1 base at J; junction bases unmatched: 16. This CDR3 is built from 19 residues. The V gene's germline CDR1 is MNHEY and CDR2 SVGAGI. This CDR3 is CASSYPGSGQGIGTDTQYF. The CDR3 DNA follows: TGTGCCAGCAGCTACCCGGGCTCGGGACAGGGGATCGGCACAGATACGCAGTATTTT.

This clonotype occurred a few times. This rearrangement joins TRBV2 to TRBJ2-1, with 9 nucleotides matching TRBD2. The J segment lost 8 bases and the V segment lost 5 bases, leaving 13 bases of the junction unmatched. Germline CDR1 and CDR2: SNHLY and FYNNEI. This CDR3 region has 16 residues. For the CDR3, the DNA is TGTGCCAGCAGTCCCAATAGCGGGGGCGGGACGGATGAGCAGTTCTTC. It encodes CASSPNSGGGTDEQFF.

In this sample, this clonotype turned up a few times. The chain has TRBV20-1 and TRBJ2-1, with TRBD1 identical over 7 bases. The length of the CDR3 is 15 residues. Germline loops: CDR1 DFQATT, CDR2 SNEGSKA (reference sequence). V was pared by 0 bases and J by 4 bases, with 6 bases of the junction left unmatched. CDR3 nucleotide sequence: TGCAGTGCTAGAGAGGCCGGCAGGGGGTACAATGAGCAGTTCTTC. Its translation is CSAREAGRGYNEQFF.

This clonotype was observed a handful of times. The chain has TRBV6-1 and TRBJ1-1, with D uncertain. The V and J ends lost 1 base and 8 bases respectively, with 5 bases between them. The germline V gene encodes CDR1 MNHNS and CDR2 SASEGT. The CDR3 extends over 11 amino acids. The CDR3 nucleotides are TGTGCCAGCAGTGAAGGACAAGAAGCTTTCTTT. It yields the protein CASSEGQEAFF.

V gene TRBV5-6 combines with J gene TRBJ1-2; no reliable D call. The V gene's germline CDR1 is SGHDT and CDR2 YYEEEE. The germline V and J ends were trimmed by 1 base and 9 bases, with 7 bases remaining between them. CDR3 size: 11 residues. The CDR3 DNA follows: TGTGCCAGCAGCTTGACCGAGAGCTACACCTTC. This sequence encodes CASSLTESYTF.

V is TRBV5-1 and J is TRBJ2-1, with 7 positions matching TRBD2. CDR1 is SGHRS and CDR2 is YFSETQ in the germline V gene. The CDR3 loop spans 13 amino acids. Germline trimming cut 3 bases from V and 12 bases from J; bases unmatched to any gene: 9. In DNA form, the CDR3 reads TGCGCCAGCAGCTGGACACTAGCGTTGGGGCAGTTCTTC. Translation: CASSWTLALGQFF.

CDR3 in amino acids: CASSLALSERGHTDTQYF. The CDR3 DNA follows: TGCGCCAGCAGCTTGGCCCTGAGCGAAAGGGGACACACAGATACGCAGTATTTT. This chain joins TRBV5-1 and TRBJ2-3, with D possibly TRBD1 on 6 matching bases. Germline values: CDR1 SGHRS, CDR2 YFSETQ. The V gene lost 0 bases and the J gene lost 2 bases, with 19 bases spanning the gap. The CDR3 is 18 amino acids.

As concerns this clonotype: One end of the junction varies from germline; a read error may be responsible. CDR3 nucleotides: TGTGCCGGCAGTGAGTTCGGGGGGTACGTTTACGAGCAGTACTTC. The encoded protein is CAGSEFGGYVYEQYF. The J gene is TRBJ2-5, the V gene TRBV2; 7 bases align to TRBD2. The DNA end is a closer match to TRBJ2-7, so the J assignment may be wrong. CDR3 length equals 15 residues. The V gene's germline CDR1 is SNHLY and CDR2 FYNNEI.

The rearrangement links TRBV20-1 to TRBJ2-3; D is perhaps TRBD1 or TRBD2 (5 bases each). This CDR3 is 13 amino acids long. V was pared by 6 bases and J by 2 bases, with 12 bases between. CDR1 and CDR2 (germline): DFQATT, SNEGSKA (reference sequence). CDR3 region: CSAAGTDTDTQYF. CDR3 in DNA: TGCAGTGCCGCCGGGACGGACACAGATACGCAGTATTTT.

This clonotype showed up just a few times. The V gene is TRBV21-1, the J gene TRBJ2-5; the table's D call, TRBD2, has no DNA check behind it. TRBV21-1 is listed as a pseudogene. The CDR3 runs to 15 residues. CDR3 nucleotides: TGTGCCACCCTGGCGCTAGCGGGAAACCAAGAGACCCAGTACTTC. It specifies CATLALAGNQETQYF.

This clonotype has just a few counts. This sequence joins TRBV7-9 and TRBJ1-1; D unresolved. CDR1 is SEHNR, CDR2 FQNEAQ, per germline (reference sequence). V was pared by 1 base and J by 7 bases, with 7 bases between. There are 12 residues in the CDR3. CDR3 sequence (DNA): TGTGCCAGCAGCTTAGAAGAGCGTGAAGCTTTCTTT. It yields the protein CASSLEEREAFF.

This clonotype was counted a few times. This rearrangement joins TRBV6-2 or TRBV6-3 to TRBJ2-1, with D unresolved. The CDR3 spans 15 residues. Germline V CDR1 and CDR2: MNHEY, SVGEGT. V lost 2 bases, J lost 3 bases, and 11 bases lay in between. CDR3 sequence (DNA): TGTGCCAGCAGTTACGGGTCCCCCCTCTACAATGAGCAGTTCTTC. It specifies CASSYGSPLYNEQFF.

The chain has TRBV6-6 and TRBJ1-1, with 8 nucleotides matching TRBD1. Germline V gene lookup returns CDR1 MNHNY and CDR2 SVGAGI (reference sequence). J lost 6 bases, V lost 5 bases, and 11 bases had no gene match. CDR3 length: 15 residues. The CDR3 coding sequence is TGTGCCAGCAGTAACATCAGGACAGGGAGGGCTGAAGCTTTCTTT. Protein: CASSNIRTGRAEAFF.

For this clonotype: Just one base apart from a much larger clone, this may be a read error. V usage is TRBV6-5 and J usage is TRBJ2-1, with 9 bases lining up with TRBD2. Germline CDR1 MNHEY, CDR2 SVGAGI. CDR3 length: 16 amino acids. The CDR3 protein is CAGSTRGLASYNEQFF. In DNA, the CDR3 is TGTGCCGGCAGCACCCGGGGACTAGCATCCTACAATGAGCAGTTCTTC.

This clonotype has just a few counts. The genes are TRBV7-2 and TRBJ2-1; D is uncertain. Germline CDR1 and CDR2: SGHTA and FQGNSA. V shed 1 base and J shed 6 bases, with 10 bases lying between them. The CDR3 runs to 14 residues. The CDR3 nucleotides are TGTGCCAGCAGCTTAGTGTCTGTTATCAATGAGCAGTTCTTC. As protein: CASSLVSVINEQFF.

The chain recombines TRBV2 with TRBJ1-1; 8 positions agree with TRBD1. Germline lookup yields CDR1 SNHLY and CDR2 FYNNEI. CDR3 length: 13 amino acids. The J segment lost 3 bases and the V segment lost 6 bases, leaving 3 bases of the junction unmatched. This CDR3 reads CASRKDRDTEAFF. CDR3 DNA sequence: TGTGCCAGCAGGAAGGACAGGGACACTGAAGCTTTCTTT.

CDR3 loop: CASSSARGGAKNIQYF. The CDR3 region has the DNA TGTGCCAGCAGTTCTGCCCGAGGGGGGGCCAAAAACATTCAGTACTTC. This chain links TRBV6-6 with TRBJ2-4, with D perhaps matching TRBD1 or TRBD2 (6 bases each). CDR3 length: 16 amino acids. Germline loops: CDR1 MNHNY, CDR2 SVGAGI (reference sequence). The V end was cut by 4 bases, the J end by 1 base, with 14 bases between.

This clonotype was counted a single time. The chain carries TRBV5-1 and TRBJ2-3, with D tentatively TRBD1 (5 bases). The CDR3 sequence is 14 residues long. Germline CDR1 SGHRS, CDR2 YFSETQ. The V gene lost 4 bases and the J gene lost 2 bases, with 11 bases spanning the gap. The CDR3 nucleotides are TGCGCCAGCAGCGGGCAGGGTACCACAGATACGCAGTATTTT. Translated: CASSGQGTTDTQYF.

The chain links TRBV15 to TRBJ2-6; D unresolved. The V and J ends lost 0 bases and 1 base respectively, with 4 bases between them. The CDR3 has 15 residues. CDR1 and CDR2 from the germline V gene are LNHNV and YYDKDF (reference sequence). In nucleotides, the CDR3 is TGTGCCACCAGCAGAGACAGGTCTGGGGCCAACGTCCTGACTTTC. Encoded protein: CATSRDRSGANVLTF.

This clonotype came up a few times. J is TRBJ1-2 and V is TRBV15; 8 bases map to TRBD1. J gave up 4 bases and V 6 bases, and 7 bases lay outside the gene matches. The CDR3 loop spans 14 amino acids. The germline V gene has CDR1 LNHNV and CDR2 YYDKDF (reference sequence). CDR3 sequence: CATRETGVVYGYTF. The CDR3 DNA follows: TGTGCCACCAGGGAGACAGGGGTGGTCTATGGCTACACCTTC.

The chain has TRBV20-1 and TRBJ2-3; the D call may be TRBD1 or TRBD2 (6 bases each). V lost 6 bases, J lost 1 base, and 14 bases lay in between. Looked up from germline, CDR1 is DFQATT and CDR2 is SNEGSKA (reference sequence). The CDR3 totals 14 residues. In DNA form, the CDR3 reads TGCAGTGCACACATAGGGGGGCGCACAGATACGCAGTATTTT. This encodes CSAHIGGRTDTQYF.